This entry concerns a single T cell receptor beta chain. The ends lost 0 bases at V and 3 bases at J; junction bases unmatched: 8. Germline lookup yields CDR1 SGDLS and CDR2 YYNGEE. The length of the CDR3 is 17 residues. The data originate from a study of blood T cell repertoires in COVID-19. Whole-study context: There were acute and convalescent COVID-19 samples, and they came from the United States, Italy and Spain. Sample material is recorded as cDNA or gDNA derived from T cells, B-cell-depleted T cells, or PBMCs.

In the original workflow: Reference gene primer amplification gave estimated nucleated cell counts. Here immunoSEQ multiplex PCR was the method, and the copy in TCRdb shows in-frame clones only, minus some. Clone size and V and J calls were adopted from that table, with D and trimming inferred from the DNA. Of 210,000 or so clones detected, roughly 90% appear once; the ten largest clones hold around 4.8%. Material: peripheral blood. This chain links TRBV9 with TRBJ2-2; TRBD1 matches 7 bases. The source of this sequence is a woman between 40 and 50 years old with acute or convalescent COVID-19. The chain's CDR3 is CASSVETGPRYTGELFF. The CDR3 DNA is TGTGCCAGCAGCGTAGAGACAGGGCCACGATACACCGGGGAGCTGTTTTTT. The full variable domain, rest sourced from reference TRBV9 and TRBJ2-2, is DSGVTQTPKHLITATGQRVTLRCSPRSGDLSVYWYQQSLDQGLQFLIQYYNGEERAKGNILERFSAQQFPDLHSELNLSSLELGDSALYFCASSVETGPRYTGELFFGEGSRLTVL.